This T cell receptor beta chain is from a study of T cell repertoires in cytomegalovirus infection. The wider study: Matching HLA type and CMV infection were both indicated by public TCR beta signatures. Study outcomes and limitations: Dominating the ex vivo response were TCR beta clonotypes that were CMV-specific and HLA-C-restricted. Cumulated frequencies of public TCR beta families served to identify carriers of CMV plus the relevant HLA.

This clonotype was recorded many times. Its matching antigen is unknown. Germline-derived CDR1 and CDR2 are SGHTA and FQGTGA. V was trimmed by 6 bases and J by 0 bases, leaving 8 bases between them. CDR3 length equals 13 residues. Via MiXCR, TCRdb re-called the reads, giving one row per CDR3 protein. This repertoire shows under 350,000 distinct CDR3 sequences, approximately 8.9% found once; its top ten account for less than 3%. The material sequenced was PBMCs. The receptor was isolated from a human donor in good health (CMV status not recorded). Some clones in this sample may be carry-over from other donors' samples. The rearrangement uses TRBV7-3 and TRBJ1-1, with D unclear. The CDR3 nucleotides read TGTGCCAGCAGGCTCCGGATGAACACTGAAGCTTTCTTT. This translates into CASRLRMNTEAFF.